Below, 9 T cell receptor beta chains from the same sample are listed, as sequenced in a study of CD8+ T cells in alopecia areata. The treatment: oral pan-JAK inhibitor, 5-10 mg twice daily. In each case, RNA was isolated and then reverse transcribed into cDNA as the sequencing template. The data were produced by immunoSEQ multiplex PCR, yet TCRdb's version contains in-frame clones alone and is incomplete. The sample lists 35,000 to 50,000 clones, roughly 65% occurring once. The sample here was CD8+ T cells sorted from blood, taken at week 4, from a patient treated with tofacitinib. These receptors were obtained from a human donor with alopecia areata.

This clone was seen a handful of times. The same CDR3 is also encoded by other DNA sequences in this sample. V gene TRBV29-1 combines with J gene TRBJ2-7; unclear D gene. This CDR3 comprises 12 residues. V was cut by 3 bases and J by 1 base, with 7 bases left in between. Germline V lookup: CDR1 SQVTM, CDR2 ANQGSEA. CDR3 nucleotide sequence: TGCAGCGTTGAGTCGGATTCCTACGAGCAGTACTTC. Its protein product is CSVESDSYEQYF.

V and J are TRBV27 and TRBJ2-7, with 8 positions matching TRBD2. The germline V gene has CDR1 MNHEY and CDR2 SMNVEV (reference sequence). J gave up 6 bases and V 9 bases, and 13 bases lay outside the gene matches. CDR3 length: 14 amino acids. The CDR3 sequence: CASSPGLDSSEQYF. In DNA, the CDR3 is TGTGCCAGTAGCCCGGGACTAGATTCGTCCGAGCAGTACTTC.

The chain couples TRBV27 to TRBJ2-3; D remains ambiguous. There are 15 residues in the CDR3. V was shortened by 3 bases and J by 0 bases, with 10 bases between the two germline ends. Per the germline V gene, CDR1 is MNHEY and CDR2 is SMNVEV (reference sequence). The CDR3 sequence is CASSLTTPSTDTQYF. The CDR3 DNA reads as TGTGCCAGCAGTTTGACAACTCCTAGCACAGATACGCAGTATTTT.

This clone was recorded a few times. The genes are TRBV2 and TRBJ2-3; D remains ambiguous. CDR1 is SNHLY, CDR2 FYNNEI, per germline. The V end was cut by 2 bases, the J end by 6 bases, with 12 bases between. CDR3 length equals 14 residues. The CDR3 reads CASSESSLGDTQYF. The CDR3 nucleotides read TGTGCCAGCAGTGAATCCTCGTTGGGGGATACGCAGTATTTT.

The rearrangement uses TRBV9 and TRBJ2-7; D might be TRBD2 (5 bases). Germline V gene sequence: CDR1 SGDLS, CDR2 YYNGEE. The germline V and J ends were trimmed by 0 bases and 3 bases, with 13 bases remaining between them. The CDR3 has 15 residues. CDR3 in DNA: TGTGCCAGCAGCGTAGGAGACTACAACCGCTACGAGCAGTACTTC. Protein product: CASSVGDYNRYEQYF.

The chain combines TRBV30 with TRBJ1-6; unclear D gene. Germline assignment: CDR1 GTSNPN and CDR2 SVGIG (reference sequence). V lost 2 bases and J 6 bases, leaving 5 bases between the germline ends. This CDR3 contains 12 residues. The CDR3 coding sequence is TGTGCCTGGAGTCTTGGTAATTCACCCCTCCACTTT. Translated, it gives CAWSLGNSPLHF.

The chain employs TRBV7-9 and TRBJ2-1, with 11 positions matching TRBD2. Germline CDR1 reads SEHNR; CDR2 reads FQNEAQ (reference sequence). The V and J ends lost 5 bases and 4 bases, in that order; junction bases with no gene match: 4. The CDR3 length is 15 residues. The chain's CDR3 is CASSEGTSGYNEQFF. CDR3 nucleotide sequence: TGTGCCAGCAGCGAAGGGACTAGCGGTTACAATGAGCAGTTCTTC.

This clone has a count of ten or more. V and J are TRBV27 and TRBJ1-1; D perhaps matches TRBD1 (6 bases). V lost 1 base and J lost 4, with 19 bases in between. This CDR3 spans 17 amino acids. In germline, CDR1 is MNHEY, CDR2 SMNVEV (reference sequence). The CDR3 reads CASSLYGDRQGGTEAFF. In nucleotides, the CDR3 is TGTGCCAGCAGTTTATATGGCGACAGGCAAGGGGGCACTGAAGCTTTCTTT.

This clone was observed a few times. The genes are TRBV4-3 and TRBJ2-7; D call uncertain. There are 15 residues in the CDR3. Per the germline V gene, CDR1 is LGHNA and CDR2 is YSLEER. V was shortened by 0 bases and J by 2 bases, with 11 bases between the two germline ends. The CDR3 bases are TGCGCCAGCAGCCAAGATAGGGCAGGCACCTACGAGCAGTACTTC. Translation: CASSQDRAGTYEQYF.